Ten or more counts support the clone carrying this T cell receptor beta chain. TCRdb fed the 5' RACE reads into MiXCR, producing one record per CDR3 protein. The sample gives tens of thousands of distinct CDR3 sequences, roughly 5.3% of which show up once; about 2.2% is in the top ten. The sample belongs to a study of CD8 T cells in ankylosing spondylitis. The germline V and J ends were trimmed by 2 bases and 2 bases, with 12 bases remaining between them. Germline V gene sequence: CDR1 SGHVS, CDR2 FQNEAQ. The CDR3 has 15 residues. The sequence derives from a male donor with ankylosing spondylitis or in good health (not recorded which). The specimen sequenced was blood, either unsorted or a sorted T cell fraction (not recorded which). V and J are TRBV7-8 and TRBJ2-5; D not resolved. CDR3 region: CASSLLGKQQETQYF. CDR3 bases: TGTGCCAGCAGCTTACTAGGGAAGCAGCAAGAGACCCAGTACTTC.